This T cell receptor beta chain comes out of a study of blood T cell repertoires in COVID-19. At the level of the study: The United States, Italy and Spain were the sources of the acute and convalescent COVID-19 samples. PBMCs, B-cell-depleted T cells, or T cells provided the cDNA or gDNA that made up the material.

Seattle cases were enrolled at active infection and followed longitudinally. This CDR3 spans 14 amino acids. Losses at the gene ends were 4 bases for V and 7 bases for J; bases not matched to a gene: 5. From germline, CDR1 is SGHTA and CDR2 FQGNSA. Methods used by the authors: Nucleated cell number was recorded as an estimate derived from reference gene primer amplification. Assay used: immunoSEQ multiplex PCR; TCRdb lists only in-frame clones, some missing. Clone size and V and J calls were adopted from that table, with D and trimming inferred from the DNA. Of approximately 250,000 clones listed, about 87% are singletons.

This chain connects TRBV7-2 to TRBJ1-5; TRBD1 agrees at 9 bases. Material for sequencing was peripheral blood. The receptor was isolated from a woman aged 55-69 years with COVID-19, enrolled during active disease. The CDR3 loop reads CASSSTGGRQPQHF. The CDR3 DNA reads TGTGCCAGCAGCTCCACAGGGGGCAGACAGCCCCAGCATTTT. Based on the CDR3 plus reference TRBV7-2 and TRBJ1-5, the full variable domain is GAGVSQSPSNKVTEKGKDVELRCDPISGHTALYWYRQSLGQGLEFLIYFQGNSAPDKSGLPSDRFSAERTGGSVSTLTIQRTQQEDSAVYLCASSSTGGRQPQHFGDGTRLSIL.